This T cell receptor (beta chain) was sequenced in a study of cytomegalovirus exposure and HLA in healthy donors. PCR primers comprised 60 Vbeta and 13 Jbeta primers. Original methodology: Later analysis identified approximately 88 million unique TCR beta chains, around 10 million shared. Only in-frame clones appear in the TCRdb table, and some are missing; sequencing was by immunoSEQ multiplex PCR. V and J calls plus clone size are reproduced from that table; the DNA served to infer D and trimming. This table holds some 190,000 clones, over 70% found once. The sequence derives from a young man in good health and CMV-seronegative. Input material: PBMCs.

CDR3 sequence: CASSGTGYPIYEQYF. The CDR3 DNA is TGCGCCAGCAGCGGGACAGGCTATCCGATCTACGAGCAGTACTTC. The genes are TRBV5-1 and TRBJ2-7; TRBD1 aligns across 8 bases. With 4 bases clipped from V and 3 bases from J, the junction kept 9 bases outside the gene matches. The CDR3 consists of 15 residues. CDR1 is SGHRS and CDR2 is YFSETQ in the germline V gene.